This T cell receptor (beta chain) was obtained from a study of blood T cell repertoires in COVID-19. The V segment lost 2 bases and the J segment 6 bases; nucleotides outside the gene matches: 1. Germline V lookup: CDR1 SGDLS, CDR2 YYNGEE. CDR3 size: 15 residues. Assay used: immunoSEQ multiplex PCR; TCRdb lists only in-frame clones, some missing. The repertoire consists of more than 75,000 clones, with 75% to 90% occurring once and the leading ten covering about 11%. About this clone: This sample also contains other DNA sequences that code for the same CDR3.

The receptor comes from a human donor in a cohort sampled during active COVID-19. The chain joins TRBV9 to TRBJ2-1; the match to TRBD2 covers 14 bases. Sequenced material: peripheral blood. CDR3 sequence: CASSVGTSGSNEQFF. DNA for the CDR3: TGTGCCAGCAGCGTTGGGACTAGCGGGAGCAATGAGCAGTTCTTC. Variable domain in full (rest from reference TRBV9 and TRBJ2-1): DSGVTQTPKHLITATGQRVTLRCSPRSGDLSVYWYQQSLDQGLQFLIQYYNGEERAKGNILERFSAQQFPDLHSELNLSSLELGDSALYFCASSVGTSGSNEQFFGPGTRLTVL.